This passage covers 31 T cell receptor beta chains from one sample sequenced in a study of T cells in Graves' hyperthyroidism and ophthalmopathy. Amplification targeted TCR beta CDR3 regions from RNA transcripts. The HTBI primer set drove a first-round RT-PCR of the TCR CDR3. Each CDR3 protein gets one entry after TCRdb re-called the multiplex PCR reads with MiXCR. The data show a few hundred thousand distinct CDR3 sequences, with about a sixth seen just once and roughly 7.4% held by the top ten. The sequenced sample was blood. These receptor sequences come from a woman younger than 35 with Graves' hyperthyroidism.

The sample holds many counts of this clonotype. This chain uses TRBV11-2 with TRBJ2-5; weak D call: TRBD2 (6 bases). V was pared by 5 bases and J by 3 bases, with 10 bases between. The CDR3 has 13 amino acids. CDR1 is SGHAT, CDR2 FQNNGV, per germline. CDR3 residues: CASSTKREETQYF. CDR3 nucleotide sequence: TGTGCCAGCAGCACCAAGCGGGAAGAGACCCAGTACTTC.

The V gene is TRBV28, the J gene TRBJ1-3; no firm D call. Per the germline V gene, CDR1 is MDHEN and CDR2 is SYDVKM. V was shortened by 7 bases and J by 0 bases, with 19 bases between the two germline ends. The CDR3 extends over 17 amino acids. CDR3 sequence: CASTPAGKPLSGNTIYF. In DNA, the CDR3 is TGTGCCAGCACCCCGGCCGGGAAACCCCTCTCTGGAAACACCATATATTTT.

This clonotype was recorded at least ten times. V and J are TRBV5-1 and TRBJ1-2, with D tentatively TRBD1 (5 bases). The CDR3 totals 15 residues. Trimming removed 0 bases from V and 6 bases from J, with 15 bases in between. Germline CDR1 and CDR2: SGHRS and YFSETQ. The CDR3 sequence is CASSLAHGGSDGYTF. The CDR3 DNA reads as TGCGCCAGCAGCTTGGCCCACGGGGGATCGGATGGCTACACCTTC. Full variable domain (remainder filled in from reference TRBV5-1 and TRBJ1-2): KAGVTQTPRYLIKTRGQQVTLSCSPISGHRSVSWYQQTPGQGLQFLFEYFSETQRNKGNFPGRFSGRQFSNSRSEMNVSTLELGDSALYLCASSLAHGGSDGYTFGSGTRLTVV.

This clonotype was found many times. The V gene is TRBV4-1, the J gene TRBJ2-5, with 9 positions matching TRBD1. The J segment lost 7 bases and the V segment lost 5 bases, leaving 14 bases of the junction unmatched. The germline V gene has CDR1 MGHRA and CDR2 YSYEKL. The CDR3 totals 16 residues. The CDR3 DNA sequence: TGCGCCAGCAGCAAAGGGACAGGGAAGTCTCTAGGGACCCAGTACTTC. Residues: CASSKGTGKSLGTQYF.

This clonotype has just a few counts. V and J are TRBV19 and TRBJ1-5, with a tentative D call TRBD1 (5 bases). The V gene lost 3 bases and the J gene lost 4 bases, with 13 bases spanning the gap. Germline assignment: CDR1 LNHDA and CDR2 SQIVND (reference sequence). The CDR3 totals 15 residues. CDR3 DNA sequence: TGTGCCAGTAGTATCTCGGGGGACCGTAATCAGCCCCAGCATTTT. Translated, it gives CASSISGDRNQPQHF.

This clonotype was seen many times. This chain joins TRBV12-3 or TRBV12-4 and TRBJ2-1; 8 nucleotides align to TRBD2. The CDR3 covers 16 residues. V gave up 4 bases and J gave up 5 bases; unmatched junction bases: 10. The CDR3 loop reads CASSSSSGPRHNEQFF. CDR3 in DNA: TGTGCCAGCAGTTCATCTAGCGGGCCCAGGCACAATGAGCAGTTCTTC.

Details on this clonotype: A single base separates this from a much larger clone, so it may be a read error. The chain employs TRBV6-5 and TRBJ1-6; TRBD1 is a possible D gene (6 bases). The CDR3 runs 16 residues. Trimming cost V 5 bases and J 0 bases, with 11 bases left between them. Germline CDR1 and CDR2: MNHEY and SVGAGI. The CDR3 loop is CASSHYRDSYNSPLHF. The DNA of the CDR3 is TGTGCCAGCAGTCACTACAGGGACTCCTATAATTCACCCCTCCACTTT.

At least ten counts were recorded for this clonotype. The J gene is TRBJ1-2, the V gene TRBV9; D is possibly TRBD1 (5 bases). The germline gives CDR1 SGDLS, CDR2 YYNGEE. The CDR3 consists of 17 residues. The ends were cut back, 0 bases at V and 6 bases at J, with 21 bases in the middle. In nucleotides, the CDR3 is TGTGCCAGCAGCGTAGAGACAGAAATTTCGGTGCTTGATGGCTACACCTTC. Its protein is CASSVETEISVLDGYTF.

This clonotype was found many times. This CDR3 reads CASSFSVRASYGYTF. The CDR3 DNA follows: TGTGCCAGCAGCTTTTCGGTCAGGGCGAGCTATGGCTACACCTTC. This chain joins TRBV5-6 and TRBJ1-2, with D perhaps matching TRBD1 (5 bases). Trimming shortened V by 2 bases and J by 4 bases, and 15 bases separated the two germline ends. The CDR3 length is 15 residues. The germline CDR1 and CDR2 sequences are SGHDT and YYEEEE.

In its sample, this clonotype was seen a few times. A much larger clone lies a single base off, so this may be a read error. This likely comes from a read error, as the CDR3 has no conserved phenylalanine or tryptophan at its end. V is TRBV20-1 and J is TRBJ2-1, with 7 bases fitting TRBD2. The CDR3 runs to 15 residues. J lost 2 bases, V lost 4 bases, and 8 bases had no gene match. CDR1 and CDR2 (germline): DFQATT, SNEGSKA (reference sequence). The CDR3 DNA is TGCAGTGCTATGGGCGGGAGTTCAACCTACAATGAGCAGTTCCTC. Translation gives CSAMGGSSTYNEQFL.

J is TRBJ1-2 and V is TRBV2; a possible D gene is TRBD1 (5 bases). Trimming removed 4 bases at V and 4 bases at J, with 10 bases between. Germline V gene sequence: CDR1 SNHLY, CDR2 FYNNEI. CDR3 length: 13 amino acids. In DNA form, the CDR3 reads TGTGCCAGCAGTGTGAGGGGCGTCTATGGCTACACCTTC. It codes for CASSVRGVYGYTF.

The genes are TRBV29-1 and TRBJ2-5; D remains ambiguous. CDR3 length equals 11 residues. V lost 3 bases and J 0 bases, leaving 2 bases between the germline ends. Germline CDR1 is SQVTM and CDR2 is ANQGSEA. The CDR3 loop is CSVDYQETQYF. Written as DNA, the CDR3 is TGCAGCGTTGACTACCAAGAGACCCAGTACTTC.

This clonotype was picked up a small number of times. The chain is built from TRBV24-1 and TRBJ2-3; 8 nucleotides align to TRBD2. J gave up 4 bases and V 7 bases, and 6 bases lay outside the gene matches. Germline assignment: CDR1 KGHDR and CDR2 SFDVKD. CDR3 length equals 14 residues. Written as DNA, the CDR3 is TGTGCCACCAGGCGGAATAGCGGGGCAGATACGCAGTATTTT. It encodes CATRRNSGADTQYF.

There are many counts of this clonotype. The chain joins TRBV20-1 to TRBJ2-5; D is uncertain. Germline values: CDR1 DFQATT, CDR2 SNEGSKA (reference sequence). The ends were cut back, 3 bases at V and 0 bases at J, with 8 bases in the middle. The CDR3 contains 13 residues. The CDR3 here is CSASRPDQETQYF. In DNA form, the CDR3 reads TGCAGTGCTAGTAGACCGGACCAAGAGACCCAGTACTTC.

J is TRBJ2-5 and V is TRBV9; weak D call: TRBD1 (6 bases). CDR3 length equals 15 residues. Between the trimmed V and J ends, which lost 2 bases and 3 bases, there was a span of 14 bases. Germline assignment: CDR1 SGDLS and CDR2 YYNGEE. CDR3 protein: CASSVIRDTEETQYF. The CDR3 DNA reads as TGTGCCAGCAGCGTTATCCGGGACACCGAAGAGACCCAGTACTTC.

This clonotype was seen a handful of times. This chain links TRBV12-3 or TRBV12-4 with TRBJ2-5, with D perhaps TRBD2 (6 bases). CDR3 length: 13 amino acids. V lost 4 bases to trimming and J lost 4 bases, with 10 bases between them. The CDR3 DNA reads as TGTGCCAGCAGTTACGGGACTGGAGAGACCCAGTACTTC. This translates into CASSYGTGETQYF.

This clonotype was counted many times. The CDR3 is CASSPGTGGGQPQHF. The CDR3 region has the DNA TGTGCCAGCAGTCCCGGGACAGGGGGCGGCCAGCCCCAGCATTTT. The V call is TRBV2, the J call TRBJ1-5; 12 positions match TRBD1. The germline V gene encodes CDR1 SNHLY and CDR2 FYNNEI. The CDR3 is 15 amino acids. The junction had 6 bases not matched to a gene; V was cut back by 5 bases and J by 7 bases.

The J gene is TRBJ2-7, the V gene TRBV4-1; 12 nucleotides align to TRBD1. Germline V gene data show CDR1 as MGHRA and CDR2 as YSYEKL. Trimming cost V 4 bases and J 4 bases; bases outside gene matches: 5. This CDR3 contains 15 residues. The CDR3 nucleotides are TGCGCCAGCAGCCTCGGGACAGGGGGCATATACGAGCAGTACTTC. It specifies CASSLGTGGIYEQYF.

There are many counts of this clonotype. This chain joins TRBV9 and TRBJ1-2, with a possible D match to TRBD1 (5 bases). Germline V lookup: CDR1 SGDLS, CDR2 YYNGEE. CDR3 length: 12 amino acids. The ends were cut back, 6 bases at V and 3 bases at J, with 9 bases in the middle. The CDR3 here is CASTRGDYGYTF. The CDR3 DNA follows: TGTGCCAGCACCCGGGGGGACTATGGCTACACCTTC.

This clonotype was observed a handful of times. CDR3: CASSEIWAGGSQPQHF. In DNA, the CDR3 is TGTGCCAGCAGTGAAATTTGGGCAGGGGGATCTCAGCCCCAGCATTTT. The rearrangement uses TRBV6-1 and TRBJ1-5, with 7 nucleotides matching TRBD1. V was clipped by 2 bases and J by 6 bases; unmatched bases: 10. CDR1 and CDR2 from the germline V gene are MNHNS and SASEGT. CDR3 size: 16 residues.

This clonotype was seen repeatedly, ten times or more. The rearrangement uses TRBV19 and TRBJ2-7, with TRBD2 matching over 9 bases. The J segment lost 2 bases and the V segment lost 5 bases, leaving 7 bases of the junction unmatched. Germline lookup yields CDR1 LNHDA and CDR2 SQIVND (reference sequence). The CDR3 has 15 residues. The CDR3 protein is CASSPAGGQAYEQYF. The CDR3 bases are TGTGCCAGTAGTCCCGCGGGGGGGCAAGCCTACGAGCAGTACTTC.

There are many counts of this clonotype. The chain carries TRBV28 and TRBJ1-2; tentative D call: TRBD1 (6 bases). The CDR3 contains 13 residues. The V end lost 6 bases, the J end lost 3 bases, and 11 bases lay between the germline ends. The germline V gene encodes CDR1 MDHEN and CDR2 SYDVKM. As DNA, the CDR3 is TGTGCCAGCAGGGTGGCAGGGGACTATGGCTACACCTTC. Residues: CASRVAGDYGYTF.

The V gene is TRBV9, the J gene TRBJ1-3, with 11 bases lining up with TRBD1. The germline V gene has CDR1 SGDLS and CDR2 YYNGEE. V shed 4 bases and J 3 bases; nucleotides not matched to a gene: 9. CDR3 length: 17 residues. The CDR3 here is CASSPSGTGGIGNTIYF. The CDR3 DNA sequence: TGTGCCAGCAGCCCGTCCGGGACAGGGGGTATTGGAAACACCATATATTTT.

This clonotype appeared a few times. V is TRBV5-1 and J is TRBJ1-6; D remains ambiguous. The germline gives CDR1 SGHRS, CDR2 YFSETQ. The CDR3 is 15 residues long. Between the trimmed V and J ends, which lost 0 bases and 3 bases, there was a span of 7 bases. The CDR3 sequence is CASSLGEIYNSPLHF. For the CDR3, the DNA is TGCGCCAGCAGCTTGGGTGAGATCTATAATTCACCCCTCCACTTT.

There are a few counts of this clonotype. The chain carries TRBV15 and TRBJ2-5; D is uncertain. The CDR3 totals 18 residues. Trimming removed 0 bases from V and 5 bases from J, with 22 bases in between. The V gene's germline CDR1 is LNHNV and CDR2 YYDKDF (reference sequence). CDR3 nucleotide sequence: TGTGCCACCAGCAGAGATAGAGGCGGAGTCTTTTTAAGGGAGACCCAGTACTTC. Its protein product is CATSRDRGGVFLRETQYF.

V gene TRBV20-1 combines with J gene TRBJ2-1; 9 bases line up with TRBD2. The CDR3 is 16 residues long. Per the germline V gene, CDR1 is DFQATT and CDR2 is SNEGSKA (reference sequence). The trim removed 2 bases at V and 0 bases at J, leaving 5 bases unmatched. CDR3: CSARSYSGSSYNEQFF. CDR3 DNA sequence: TGCAGTGCTAGATCCTATAGCGGGAGCTCCTACAATGAGCAGTTCTTC.

This clonotype came up many times. The rearrangement uses TRBV12-5 and TRBJ2-5; 10 bases fit TRBD1. The CDR3 contains 14 residues. J was trimmed by 5 bases and V by 5 bases; bases with no gene match: 5. Germline V gene lookup returns CDR1 LGHNT and CDR2 FRNRAP. CDR3 sequence reads: CASGREGQGETQYF. CDR3 in DNA: TGTGCTAGTGGTCGGGAGGGACAGGGGGAGACCCAGTACTTC.

This clonotype showed up just a few times. This chain joins TRBV12-5 and TRBJ1-6, with D unresolved. V gave up 8 bases and J gave up 10 bases, with 12 bases separating them. The CDR3 has 12 residues. In germline, CDR1 is LGHNT, CDR2 FRNRAP. CDR3 sequence: CASSSTESPLHF. Here the CDR3 DNA reads TGTGCTAGTTCGTCCACCGAGTCACCCCTCCACTTT.

Ten or more counts support this clonotype. The gene calls are TRBV18 and TRBJ1-2; weak D call: TRBD1 (5 bases). Trimming stripped 5 bases from V and 0 bases from J, with 19 bases between. This CDR3 comprises 17 residues. Germline assignment: CDR1 KGHSH and CDR2 LQKENI. This CDR3 reads CASSEARGRPANYGYTF. The CDR3 DNA reads TGTGCCAGCTCAGAGGCGCGGGGCCGACCAGCTAACTATGGCTACACCTTC.

The chain couples TRBV19 to TRBJ2-3; 13 positions agree with TRBD2. V lost 6 bases to trimming and J lost 6 bases; unmatched junction nucleotides: 9. CDR1 is LNHDA and CDR2 is SQIVND in the germline V gene (reference sequence). The CDR3 is 16 residues long. The CDR3 spells CASRTWTSGSSDTQYF. The CDR3 DNA is TGTGCCAGTAGGACCTGGACTAGCGGGAGTTCGGATACGCAGTATTTT.

This clonotype was found once. The J gene is TRBJ1-1, the V gene TRBV5-1; no clear D. Between the trimmed V and J ends, which lost 0 bases and 1 base, there was a span of 10 bases. The germline V gene has CDR1 SGHRS and CDR2 YFSETQ. This CDR3 contains 15 residues. CDR3 bases: TGCGCCAGCAGCTTGGTCCGCCAGGCGAACACTGAAGCTTTCTTT. Protein sequence: CASSLVRQANTEAFF.